Sequencing of this TCR beta chain was carried out in a study of T cells after yellow fever vaccination. V was pared by 8 bases and J by 6 bases, with 14 bases of the junction left unmatched. The germline V gene has CDR1 MDHEN and CDR2 SYDVKM. The CDR3 covers 16 residues. TCRdb reanalysed the 5' RACE reads using MiXCR and keeps one entry per CDR3 protein. The sample consists of some 340,000 distinct CDR3 sequences, about 11% of them appearing once. The receptor was derived from a man aged 18 to 35 who received the YFV17D yellow fever vaccine. The chain uses TRBV28 and TRBJ2-7, with 12 bases matching TRBD1. Sample: CD4+ T cells sorted from PBMCs, taken 45 days after the yellow fever booster vaccination. The CDR3 is CASQGSGTGGWFEQYV. DNA for the CDR3: TGTGCCAGCCAGGGGAGCGGGACAGGGGGCTGGTTCGAGCAGTACGTC.